The TCR beta chain described here comes from a study of blood T cell repertoires in COVID-19. Cohort 3 donors were reported recovered after two negative PCRs, clearance, or symptom resolution. V trimming: 1 base; J trimming: 4 bases; junction bases outside the gene matches: 2. The germline V gene has CDR1 MNHNS and CDR2 SASEGT. The CDR3 runs to 14 residues. Profiling relied on immunoSEQ multiplex PCR, and the TCRdb table lists in-frame clones only, not all of them. The table includes a few hundred thousand clones, 75% to 90% detected once. This chain links TRBV6-1 with TRBJ2-5, with TRBD2 identical over 8 bases. This sequence originates from a woman aged 55-75 years who had recovered from COVID-19. The sequenced material came from PBMCs or T cells enriched from blood (not recorded which). The chain's CDR3 is CASSEGTSPETQYF. DNA of the CDR3: TGTGCCAGCAGTGAAGGGACTAGCCCAGAGACCCAGTACTTC.